This is a list of T cell receptor beta chains from one sample in a study of patients and donors after allogeneic stem cell transplantation. A single record per CDR3 protein comes from TCRdb applying MiXCR to the RT-PCR reads. The sample records around 150,000 distinct CDR3 sequences, approximately 40% being singletons. Input material: blood, either unsorted or a sorted T cell fraction (not recorded which). The source is a human donor who was either an allogeneic HSCT recipient or a stem cell or donor lymphocyte infusion donor (not recorded which). It is not recorded whose cells these are; they may come from a transplant donor. CDR3s include the opening cysteine and the closing phenylalanine or tryptophan. The D gene is left open where the match is weak. Clone size is not always given. Where it is, it says once, few, many or a class for expanded clones.

>TRBJ1-6|TRBV2|NA|few
TGTGCCAGCAGTGAGGAGGGGATCAATAATTCACCCCTCCACTTT
CASSEEGINNSPLHF
>TRBJ1-1|TRBV5-1|NA|many
TGCGCCAGCAGCGGGGGCGTGGGGAACACTGAAGCTTTCTTT
CASSGGVGNTEAFF
>TRBJ2-1|TRBV5-1|TRBD2|NA
TGCGCCAGCAGCTTTAATGCGGGGGACAATGAGCAGTTCTTC
CASSFNAGDNEQFF
>TRBJ1-4|TRBV5-6|TRBD1|few
TGTGCCAGCAGCTTGCAGGGACAGCTAAATGAAAAACTGTTTTTT
CASSLQGQLNEKLFF
>TRBJ1-6|TRBV12-3/TRBV12-4|TRBD1|few
TGTGCCAGCACCGACAGGGCGTTGGGCTCACCCCTCCACTTT
CASTDRALGSPLHF
>TRBJ1-5|TRBV5-1|NA|NA
TGCGCCAGCAGCTTGGCCGCAGGCAATCAGCCCCAGCATTTT
CASSLAAGNQPQHF
>TRBJ2-3|TRBV5-1|TRBD2|NA
TGCGCCAGCAGCTCGGGACTAGCGGGGACCACAGATACGCAGTATTTT
CASSSGLAGTTDTQYF
>TRBJ2-1|TRBV6-2/TRBV6-3|TRBD1|NA
TGTGCCAGCACCAACGACAGGGAAGCCTACAATGAGCAGTTCTTC
CASTNDREAYNEQFF
>TRBJ1-6|TRBV20-1|NA|few
TGCACTCCGCTGGGGTTCCGGAATTCACCCCTCCACTTT
CTPLGFRNSPLHF
>TRBJ2-5|TRBV15|NA|NA
TGTGCCACCAGCAGGGGCCTGGGGTTGGAGACCCAGTACTTC
CATSRGLGLETQYF
>TRBJ1-6|TRBV5-1|TRBD1|few
TGCGCCAGCAGCGGGGGACAGGGGGAACATTCACCCCTCCACTTT
CASSGGQGEHSPLHF
>TRBJ2-1|TRBV9|TRBD2|NA
TGTGCCAGCAGCCCGGGGGGAGCCAACAATGAGCAGTTCTTC
CASSPGGANNEQFF
>TRBJ2-5|TRBV5-5|NA|few
TGTGCCAGCAGCTCGCCCAGGGCCCAAGAGACCCAGTACTTC
CASSSPRAQETQYF
>TRBJ1-3|TRBV18|TRBD1|few
TGTGCCAGCTCACAAACCCGGGACAGCGGAAACACCATATATTTT
CASSQTRDSGNTIYF
>TRBJ1-4|TRBV5-6|TRBD1|NA
TGTGCCAGCAGCTTCCGACAGGGGGCAACTAATGAAAAACTGTTTTTT
CASSFRQGATNEKLFF
>TRBJ1-1|TRBV6-5|TRBD1|few
TGTGCCAGCAGTTCGGGGGACAGGGGGATCTCCATGAACACTGAAGCTTTCTTT
CASSSGDRGISMNTEAFF
>TRBJ2-5|TRBV6-1|NA|few
TGTGCCACCGAAGAGACCCAGTACTTC
CATEETQYF
>TRBJ1-2|TRBV7-8|NA|once
TGTGCCAGCAGCTTTAGGTCAGGGGACTATGGCTACACCTTC
CASSFRSGDYGYTF
>TRBJ1-3|TRBV7-9|NA|few
TGTGCCAGCAGCTTCGGGCCGAACTCTGGAAACACCATATATTTT
CASSFGPNSGNTIYF
>TRBJ1-1|TRBV4-3|NA|once
TGCGCCAGCAGCCAAAGTCTGACGGTGAACACTGAAGCTTTCTTT
CASSQSLTVNTEAFF
>TRBJ1-2|TRBV25-1|NA|NA
TGTGCCAGCAGTGACCCTCGGATAGCAGAGTTCTATGGCTACACCTTC
CASSDPRIAEFYGYTF
>TRBJ2-5|TRBV12-3/TRBV12-4|NA|few
TGTGCCAGCAGTTCCGGTGGGACCCAGTACTTC
CASSSGGTQYF
>TRBJ1-2|TRBV27|NA|few
TGTGCCAGCAGTCCGGGCCAGCCTAACTATGGCTACACCTTC
CASSPGQPNYGYTF
>TRBJ1-4|TRBV12-3/TRBV12-4|NA|NA
TGTGCCAGCAGTCCTCCGGGTAGTGATGATAAACTGTTTTTT
CASSPPGSDDKLFF
>TRBJ2-3|TRBV29-1|TRBD2|NA
TGCAGCGTTCGCCAACTAGCGGGCAGCACAGATACGCAGTATTTT
CSVRQLAGSTDTQYF
>TRBJ1-5|TRBV12-3/TRBV12-4|TRBD1|NA
TGTGCCAGCAGCCCTAGGACAGGTCTAGCAGTAGCCCAGCATTTT
CASSPRTGLAVAQHF
>TRBJ2-4|TRBV12-3/TRBV12-4|TRBD2|NA
TGTGCCAGCAGTTTATCTAGCGGGGGGGCCCAGAGGAACATTCAGTACTTC
CASSLSSGGAQRNIQYF
>TRBJ2-2|TRBV28|TRBD1|NA
TGTGCCAGCAGCCCTGGGACAGGGATCGTCTCGAACACCGGGGAGCTGTTTTTT
CASSPGTGIVSNTGELFF
>TRBJ1-1|TRBV27|NA|NA
TGTGCCAGCAGTCCCCCCGGGGGGCTCACTGAAGCTTTCTTT
CASSPPGGLTEAFF
>TRBJ1-1|TRBV10-3|NA|NA
TGTGCCATCAGTGAGAAGGCTGGGAAAATCCCTGAAGCTTTCTTT
CAISEKAGKIPEAFF
>TRBJ2-5|TRBV6-5|TRBD2|NA
TGTGCCAGCAGTTTCGACGGGGGGTGGGAGACCCAGTACTTC
CASSFDGGWETQYF
>TRBJ2-5|TRBV6-5|TRBD2|few
TGTGCCAGCAGTTGGACTAGCGGGTCGGAGACCCAGTACTTC
CASSWTSGSETQYF
>TRBJ1-1|TRBV7-2|NA|few
TGTGCCAGCAGCTTGCAGGGTACAAACACTGAAGCTTTCTTT
CASSLQGTNTEAFF
>TRBJ1-1|TRBV9|NA|many
TGTGCCAGCAGCCTCGACAACACTGAAGCTTTCTTT
CASSLDNTEAFF
>TRBJ1-2|TRBV7-9|TRBD1|few
TGTGCCAGCAGCCCTCTGGTAGGGGGCGCCGGGTATGGCTACACCTTC
CASSPLVGGAGYGYTF
>TRBJ1-1|TRBV9|NA|NA
TGTGCCAGCAGCGTAGTTAGGGACCCCATGAACACTGAAGCTTTCTTT
CASSVVRDPMNTEAFF
>TRBJ2-7|TRBV14|NA|NA
TGTGCCAGCAGCCAAGATACCGGGAACGAGCAGTACTTC
CASSQDTGNEQYF
>TRBJ2-6|TRBV6-6|NA|NA
TGTGCCAGCATCTCTGGGGCCAACGTCCTGACTTTC
CASISGANVLTF
>TRBJ2-1|TRBV5-1|TRBD2|NA
TGCGCCAGCAGCTTGGAGGCTAGCGGGATCTACAATGAGCAGTTCTTC
CASSLEASGIYNEQFF
>TRBJ2-3|TRBV28|NA|NA
TGTGCCAGCACCGGCCCCGTGGGAACAGATACGCAGTATTTT
CASTGPVGTDTQYF
>TRBJ1-2|TRBV12-3/TRBV12-4|TRBD1|NA
TGTGCCAGCAGTTTAACAGGGGAATATGGCTACACCTTC
CASSLTGEYGYTF
>TRBJ2-1|TRBV6-2/TRBV6-3|NA|NA
TGTGCCAGCAGTTACTCGCGGGCGAGGAGCTCCTACAATGAGCAGTTCTTC
CASSYSRARSSYNEQFF
>TRBJ2-1|TRBV21-1|NA|once
TGTGCCAGCCCCAGATACAATGAGCAGTTCTTC
CASPRYNEQFF
>TRBJ2-3|TRBV6-6|TRBD2|few
TGTGCCAGCAGTTTAGCGGGGGCCCTAGATACGCAGTATTTT
CASSLAGALDTQYF
>TRBJ2-5|TRBV12-3/TRBV12-4|NA|few
TGTGCCAGCACTCTCTTTGGAGAGACCCAGTACTTC
CASTLFGETQYF
>TRBJ2-1|TRBV7-9|TRBD1|few
TGTTCGATAAGGCGCAGGGGGACCTCCTACAATGAGCAGTTCTTC
CSIRRRGTSYNEQFF
>TRBJ1-6|TRBV9|NA|few
TGTGCCAGCAGCGTAGCAACAGGGCTTAATTCACCCCTCCACTTT
CASSVATGLNSPLHF
>TRBJ1-5|TRBV12-3/TRBV12-4|NA|few
TGTGCCAGCAGTTCAGGGGTAGGGGTGAGCAATCAGCCCCAGCATTTT
CASSSGVGVSNQPQHF
>TRBJ1-6|TRBV12-3/TRBV12-4|NA|NA
TGTGCCAGCAGACCGGACAGTCCGTCACCCCTCCACTTT
CASRPDSPSPLHF
>TRBJ2-5|TRBV6-5|TRBD2|NA
TGTGCCAGCAGTTACTCGAGGCGGGGGGGCGAAGAGACCCAGTACTTC
CASSYSRRGGEETQYF
>TRBJ1-1|TRBV6-1|NA|NA
TGTGCCAGCAGTGAATCAAAGGGGAACACTGAAGCTTTCTTT
CASSESKGNTEAFF
>TRBJ2-2|TRBV20-1|NA|NA
TGCAGTGGAGGGCAGAGAAACACCGGGGAGCTGTTTTTT
CSGGQRNTGELFF
>TRBJ2-3|TRBV12-3/TRBV12-4|TRBD2|NA
TGTGCCAGCAGTTTGTTAGCGGGGGGGTTCACAGATACGCAGTATTTT
CASSLLAGGFTDTQYF